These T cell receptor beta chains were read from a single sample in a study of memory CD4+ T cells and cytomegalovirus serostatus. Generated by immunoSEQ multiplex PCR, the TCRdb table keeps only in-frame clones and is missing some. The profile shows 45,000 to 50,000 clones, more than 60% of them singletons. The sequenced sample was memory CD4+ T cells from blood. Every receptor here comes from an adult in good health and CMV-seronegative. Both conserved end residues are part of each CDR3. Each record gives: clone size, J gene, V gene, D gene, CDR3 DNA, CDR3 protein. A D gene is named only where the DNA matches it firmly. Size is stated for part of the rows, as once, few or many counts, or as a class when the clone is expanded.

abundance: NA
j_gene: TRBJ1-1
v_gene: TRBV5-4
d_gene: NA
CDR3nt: TGTGCCACCAAACCAAGGATGGGGGCGGGCCTGAACACTGAAGCTTTCTTT
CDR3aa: CATKPRMGAGLNTEAFF

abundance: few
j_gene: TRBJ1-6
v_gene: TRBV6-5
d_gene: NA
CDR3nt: TGTGCCAGCAATCACAGGAACTATAATTCACCCCTCCACTTT
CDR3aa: CASNHRNYNSPLHF

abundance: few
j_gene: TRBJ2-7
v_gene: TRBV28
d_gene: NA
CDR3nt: TGTGCCAGCAGTTCTCGAGCCAGGGGAGCGTTATACGAGCAGTACTTC
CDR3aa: CASSSRARGALYEQYF

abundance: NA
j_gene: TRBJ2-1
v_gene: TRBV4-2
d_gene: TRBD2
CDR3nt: TGTGCCAGCAGCTCATCGGGACTAGCGGGGGATGAGCAGTTCTTC
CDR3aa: CASSSSGLAGDEQFF

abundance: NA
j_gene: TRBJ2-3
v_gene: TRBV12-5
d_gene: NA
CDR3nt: TGTGCTAGTGGTCCCCAAGAAGAGTGGGGTAGCACAGATACGCAGTATTTT
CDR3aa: CASGPQEEWGSTDTQYF

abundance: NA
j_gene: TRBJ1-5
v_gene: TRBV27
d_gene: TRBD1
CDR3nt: TGTGCCAGCAGCTCGACAGGGGCGGACAATCAGCCCCAGCATTTT
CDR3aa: CASSSTGADNQPQHF

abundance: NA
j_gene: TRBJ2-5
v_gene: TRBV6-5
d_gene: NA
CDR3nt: TGTGCCAGCAGTTTGCAGGGTGGAGAGACCCAGTACTTC
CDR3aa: CASSLQGGETQYF

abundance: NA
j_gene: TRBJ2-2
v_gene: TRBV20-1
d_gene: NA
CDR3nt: TGCAGTGTGGCAGACGGGGAGCTGTTTTTT
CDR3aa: CSVADGELFF

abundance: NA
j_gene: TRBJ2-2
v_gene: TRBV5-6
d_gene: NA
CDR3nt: TGTGCCAGCAGCTCTTCGATTGGGGGCCTGTCCGGGGAGCTGTTTTTT
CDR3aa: CASSSSIGGLSGELFF

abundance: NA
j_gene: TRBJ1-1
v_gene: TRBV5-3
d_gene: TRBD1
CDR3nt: TGTGCCAGAAGCTTGGCTCCCCGGACAGGGCAGTTGAATGAAGCTTTCTTT
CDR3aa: CARSLAPRTGQLNEAFF

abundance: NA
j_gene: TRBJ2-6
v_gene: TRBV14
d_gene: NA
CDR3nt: TGTGCCAGCAGCCAAGATTTAGGGGAAAACGTCCTGACTTTC
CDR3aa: CASSQDLGENVLTF

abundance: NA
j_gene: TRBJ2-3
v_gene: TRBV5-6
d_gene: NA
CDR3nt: TGTGCCAGCAGCTTGATTAGTGTGGATACGCAGTATTTT
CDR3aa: CASSLISVDTQYF

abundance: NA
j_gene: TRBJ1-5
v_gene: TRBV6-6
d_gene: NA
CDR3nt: TGTGCCAGCAGTAGACAATCCCAAAATCAGCCCCAGCATTTT
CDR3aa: CASSRQSQNQPQHF

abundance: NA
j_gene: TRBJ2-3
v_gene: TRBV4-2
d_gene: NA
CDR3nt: TGTGCCAGCAGCCAAGGTCAGAAGACAGATACGCAGTATTTT
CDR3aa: CASSQGQKTDTQYF

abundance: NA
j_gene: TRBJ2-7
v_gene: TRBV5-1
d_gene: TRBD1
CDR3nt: TGCGCCAGCAGCCCATGGGGACAGGGCCTATCCGAGCAGTACTTC
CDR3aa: CASSPWGQGLSEQYF